The clone carrying this TCR beta chain was counted between two and nine times. This sample was taken from a study of T cells after yellow fever vaccination. Using its own MiXCR run on the 5' RACE reads, TCRdb lists one record per CDR3 protein. The sample records about 240,000 distinct CDR3 sequences, over 3% being singletons. This CDR3 has 14 residues. The V and J ends lost 7 bases and 3 bases, in that order; junction bases with no gene match: 4. The germline gives CDR1 SNHLY, CDR2 FYNNEI. The chain links TRBV2 to TRBJ2-1, with 9 bases fitting TRBD1. The source of this sequence is a man aged 18 to 35 who received the YFV17D yellow fever vaccine. The source was PBMCs, collected 15 days after the yellow fever booster vaccination. The CDR3 DNA reads TGTGCCAGCATCCAGACAGGGGGCTACAATGAGCAGTTCTTC. Translated, it gives CASIQTGGYNEQFF.